The rows below give T cell receptor beta chains drawn from one sample of a study of cytomegalovirus exposure and HLA in healthy donors. The assay was immunoSEQ multiplex PCR, and TCRdb's table has in-frame clones only and misses some. The sample holds about 270,000 clones, 86% seen once. The sequencing input was PBMCs. The receptor set was obtained from a man aged 35 to 55 in good health and CMV-seropositive. The CDR3 runs from the conserved cysteine through the conserved F or W. Fields, in order: J gene, clone size, CDR3 length, V gene, D gene, CDR3 DNA, CDR3 protein. The D gene is left open where the match is weak. For some rows the clone size is stated as once, few or many, or as a class when expanded; others skip it.

>TRBJ1-2|-|14|TRBV29-1|TRBD1
TGCAGCGTTGAAGATCGGGACAGGGAGGATGGCTACACCTTC
CSVEDRDREDGYTF
>TRBJ2-7|-|13|TRBV5-1|-
TGCGCCAGCAGCTTGGTTAGCGGCTACGAGCAGTACTTC
CASSLVSGYEQYF
>TRBJ2-1|-|15|TRBV2|TRBD2
TGTGCCAGCACGAGTTGGACTAGCGGGAACAATGAGCAGTTCTTC
CASTSWTSGNNEQFF
>TRBJ2-1|few|15|TRBV27|TRBD1
TGTGCCAGCAGTCCTCGACAGGGACCCTACAATGAGCAGTTCTTC
CASSPRQGPYNEQFF
>TRBJ2-7|few|13|TRBV7-9|TRBD1
TGTGCCAGCAGCATGACAGGGGGCAACGAGCAGTACTTC
CASSMTGGNEQYF
>TRBJ2-2|-|17|TRBV5-8|TRBD1
TGTGCCAGCAGCTCTCCGGGGGACAGGGAGAACACCGGGGAGCTGTTTTTT
CASSSPGDRENTGELFF
>TRBJ2-1|-|15|TRBV2|-
TGTGCCAGCTGGGACTCGGCGAGCTCCTACAATGAGCAGTTCTTC
CASWDSASSYNEQFF
>TRBJ2-6|-|17|TRBV19|-
TGTGCCAGTAGTATAACGCTGGGGAGGTCTGGGGCCAACGTCCTGACTTTC
CASSITLGRSGANVLTF
>TRBJ1-1|-|15|TRBV19|TRBD1
TGTGCCAGTACCAACTGGGGACAGACGAACACTGAAGCTTTCTTT
CASTNWGQTNTEAFF
>TRBJ1-6|-|16|TRBV5-6|-
TGTGCCAGCAGCTTGGGGTGGAGCTCCTATAATTCACCCCTCCACTTT
CASSLGWSSYNSPLHF
>TRBJ2-4|-|15|TRBV10-1|-
TGCGCCAGCAGTGATCCGGGAGCAGCCAAAAACATTCAGTACTTC
CASSDPGAAKNIQYF
>TRBJ1-1|once|13|TRBV5-4|-
TGTGCCAGCAGCTTGGAGGCGGGGATCCAAGCTTTCTTT
CASSLEAGIQAFF
>TRBJ2-1|-|17|TRBV28|TRBD2
TGTGCCAGCAGCACCACGACTAGCGGGAGAGAATACAATGAGCAGTTCTTC
CASSTTTSGREYNEQFF
>TRBJ1-4|-|14|TRBV15|TRBD1
TGTGCCACCAGCAGCAGGGGGCCGGGTGAAAAACTGTTTTTT
CATSSRGPGEKLFF
>TRBJ2-5|-|15|TRBV27|TRBD2
TGTGCCAGCAGTCCGGGGGGGCGGCTCCAAGAGACCCAGTACTTC
CASSPGGRLQETQYF
>TRBJ2-2|-|14|TRBV27|TRBD1
TGTGCCAGCAATCCAGGGGGCCTAACCGGGGAGCTGTTTTTT
CASNPGGLTGELFF
>TRBJ1-4|few|16|TRBV6-5|-
TGTGCCAGCAGTTACTTTAACAGTCCAACTAATGAAAAACTGTTTTTT
CASSYFNSPTNEKLFF
>TRBJ2-1|-|15|TRBV19|TRBD2
TGTGCCAGTAGTATAGTAGCGGGTCCAATTAATGAGCAGTTCTTC
CASSIVAGPINEQFF
>TRBJ1-1|-|16|TRBV5-8|-
TGTGCCAGCAGCTTGGTCCTAGCTGGCTGGAACACTGAAGCTTTCTTT
CASSLVLAGWNTEAFF
>TRBJ1-1|once|17|TRBV13|TRBD1
TGTGCCAGCAGCTCCCGGGACAGGGGGCAATCGAACACTGAAGCTTTCTTT
CASSSRDRGQSNTEAFF
>TRBJ2-3|-|12|TRBV19|-
TGTGCCAGTAGTGTCAGTGGAGATACGCAGTATTTT
CASSVSGDTQYF
>TRBJ1-2|-|14|TRBV6-1|TRBD1
TGTGCCAGCAGACCGGGACAGGGGGTGCATGGCTACACCTTC
CASRPGQGVHGYTF
>TRBJ2-7|few|14|TRBV6-5|-
TGTGCCAGCAGTTACCAAGGACAACTCTACGAGCAGTACTTC
CASSYQGQLYEQYF
>TRBJ2-5|-|14|TRBV5-1|-
TGCGCCAGCAGCTTTCCGGGACAAGCGGGAAAGCAGTACTTC
CASSFPGQAGKQYF
>TRBJ2-3|-|14|TRBV19|TRBD2
TGTGCCAGTAGCATGGGAGGGCCACCAGATACGCAGTATTTT
CASSMGGPPDTQYF
>TRBJ1-1|-|15|TRBV5-1|-
TGCGCCAGCAGCTTACCCCAGACTGAAAACACTGAAGCTTTCTTT
CASSLPQTENTEAFF
>TRBJ1-1|-|16|TRBV9|-
TGTGCCAGCAGCCGCACTTGGGGGGGGGCAGGCACTGAAGCTTTCTTT
CASSRTWGGAGTEAFF
>TRBJ2-2|-|16|TRBV28|TRBD2
TGTGCCAGCAGTTTAAGCCTAGCGGGAGTTTCCGGGGAGCTGTTTTTT
CASSLSLAGVSGELFF
>TRBJ2-7|-|15|TRBV7-9|TRBD1
TGTGCCAGCAGCTCGAGGGACAGTGGTTCCTACGAGCAGTACTTC
CASSSRDSGSYEQYF
>TRBJ1-2|-|17|TRBV28|TRBD1
TGTGCCAGCAGTTTCGACAGGGGGCCCTCTTCTAACTATGGCTACACCTTC
CASSFDRGPSSNYGYTF
>TRBJ2-2|-|16|TRBV5-3|TRBD2
TGTGCCAGAAGCGGGGGGAGCGGGAGTAACACCGGGGAGCTGTTTTTT
CARSGGSGSNTGELFF
>TRBJ2-4|-|15|TRBV27|TRBD2
TGTGCCAGCCGCGGGCGGGGGACGGCCAAAAACATTCAGTACTTC
CASRGRGTAKNIQYF
>TRBJ1-5|-|16|TRBV28|-
TGTGCCAGCACCCTCGGGGGTCAAGGCGGCAATCAGCCCCAGCATTTT
CASTLGGQGGNQPQHF
>TRBJ1-2|-|15|TRBV7-3|TRBD1
TGTGCCAGCAGCTCGGGACAGTTTGGGGACTATGGCTACACCTTC
CASSSGQFGDYGYTF
>TRBJ2-7|-|17|TRBV18|-
TGTGCCAGCTCACCGGCTGTAGGTCAGGGCGATGCCTACGAGCAGTACTTC
CASSPAVGQGDAYEQYF
>TRBJ2-2|-|13|TRBV2|-
TGTGCCAGCAGAAAACTAGCTGCCGGGGAGCTGTTTTTT
CASRKLAAGELFF
>TRBJ2-1|-|13|TRBV19|-
TGTGCCAGTAGTATGGGCAGGATCAATGAGCAGTTCTTC
CASSMGRINEQFF
>TRBJ1-4|-|16|TRBV7-6|-
TGTGCCAGCAGCCCTATTGGGGGGGGCTATAATGAAAAACTGTTTTTT
CASSPIGGGYNEKLFF
>TRBJ2-1|-|16|TRBV2|TRBD1
TGTGCCAGCAGTGGGACAGGGTTCGGGGGCTACAATGAGCAGTTCTTC
CASSGTGFGGYNEQFF
>TRBJ2-1|-|15|TRBV7-8|TRBD2
TGTGCCAGCAGCTACCGACTAGCGGGAGGGAATGAGCAGTTCTTC
CASSYRLAGGNEQFF
>TRBJ2-7|-|14|TRBV19|TRBD1
TGTGCCAGTAGTATAAATAGCGACAGGGGCGAGCAGTACTTC
CASSINSDRGEQYF
>TRBJ2-7|-|16|TRBV7-9|TRBD2
TGTGCCAGCAGCCTGGTAGGTAGCGGGAGAAGGAACGAGCAGTACTTC
CASSLVGSGRRNEQYF
>TRBJ2-3|-|15|TRBV18|TRBD1
TGTGCCAGCTCACCACAGGGGGCTCCCACAGATACGCAGTATTTT
CASSPQGAPTDTQYF
>TRBJ2-3|-|17|TRBV5-5|TRBD2
TGTGCCAGCAGCTTGGTTAGCGGGAGGACAGGCACAGATACGCAGTATTTT
CASSLVSGRTGTDTQYF
>TRBJ1-2|-|17|TRBV11-2|-
TGTGCCAGCAGCGCCTTGAAGGGAGACCCATGGACGGCCGGCTACACCTTC
CASSALKGDPWTAGYTF
>TRBJ2-3|-|17|TRBV5-4|TRBD2
TGTGCCAGCAGCTTCCCCGGGACTAGCGGGAGGACAGATACGCAGTATTTT
CASSFPGTSGRTDTQYF
>TRBJ2-5|-|12|TRBV7-2|-
TGTGCCAGCAGCGGCCCAAGTGAGACCCAGTACTTC
CASSGPSETQYF
>TRBJ1-2|-|14|TRBV14|-
TGTGCCAGCAGCCAAGCCGCTTGGCGAGGAGGCTACACCTTC
CASSQAAWRGGYTF
>TRBJ2-7|-|14|TRBV19|TRBD2
TGTGCCAGTAGTCTACTAGCGGGATCCTACGAGCAGTACTTC
CASSLLAGSYEQYF
>TRBJ2-2|once|16|TRBV7-3|TRBD1
TGTGCCAGCAGCTTAAACCCGACAGGGTGGTCCGGGGAGCTGTTTTTT
CASSLNPTGWSGELFF
>TRBJ2-7|few|11|TRBV11-2|-
TGTGCCAGCAGCCCTCGGGGCGAGCAGTACTTC
CASSPRGEQYF
>TRBJ2-7|-|13|TRBV10-3|TRBD2
TGTGCCATCAGTGGGAAAGCGGGAGACGAGCAGTACTTC
CAISGKAGDEQYF
>TRBJ1-4|-|14|TRBV27|-
TGTGCCAGCAGCCTCAGGGCTTACAATGAAAAACTGTTTTTT
CASSLRAYNEKLFF
>TRBJ1-5|once|14|TRBV9|-
TGTGCCAGCAGCGTAGAGGGAGGGAGCCAGCCCCAGCATTTT
CASSVEGGSQPQHF
>TRBJ1-1|-|15|TRBV5-1|TRBD1
TGCGCCAGCAGCTCCACAGGGGGCATGAGGACTGAAGCTTTCTTT
CASSSTGGMRTEAFF